This T cell receptor beta chain was sequenced during a study of T cells after posttransplantation cyclophosphamide. Ten or more counts support this clone. The V gene's germline CDR1 is SGDLS and CDR2 YYNGEE. This CDR3 is built from 16 residues. The V and J ends lost 1 base and 1 base, in that order; junction bases with no gene match: 4. Produced via immunoSEQ multiplex PCR; TCRdb's table is partial and in-frame only. This sample carries 20,000 to 25,000 clones, none of them present only once. The origin of this receptor is an older woman in good health, CMV-negative, and a related stem cell transplant donor. Sequenced input: PBMCs. V usage is TRBV9 and J usage is TRBJ2-2, with 7 bases that match TRBD1. CDR3 loop: CASSVYDRVNTGELFF. DNA for the CDR3: TGTGCCAGCAGCGTATATGACAGGGTGAACACCGGGGAGCTGTTTTTT. The full variable domain, with the rest looked up from reference TRBV9 and TRBJ2-2, is DSGVTQTPKHLITATGQRVTLRCSPRSGDLSVYWYQQSLDQGLQFLIQYYNGEERAKGNILERFSAQQFPDLHSELNLSSLELGDSALYFCASSVYDRVNTGELFFGEGSRLTVL.